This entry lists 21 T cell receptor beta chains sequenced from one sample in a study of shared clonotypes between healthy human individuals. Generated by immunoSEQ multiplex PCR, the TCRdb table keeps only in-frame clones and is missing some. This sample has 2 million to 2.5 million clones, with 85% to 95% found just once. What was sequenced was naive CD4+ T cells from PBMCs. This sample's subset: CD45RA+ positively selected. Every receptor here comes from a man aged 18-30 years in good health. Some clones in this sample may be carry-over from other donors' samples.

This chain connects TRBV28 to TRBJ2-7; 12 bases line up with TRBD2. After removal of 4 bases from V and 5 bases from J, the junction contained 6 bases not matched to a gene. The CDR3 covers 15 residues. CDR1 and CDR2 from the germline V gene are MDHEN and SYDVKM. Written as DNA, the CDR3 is TGTGCCAGCAGTTCTCTCGGACTAGCGGGGCACGAGCAGTACTTC. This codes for CASSSLGLAGHEQYF.

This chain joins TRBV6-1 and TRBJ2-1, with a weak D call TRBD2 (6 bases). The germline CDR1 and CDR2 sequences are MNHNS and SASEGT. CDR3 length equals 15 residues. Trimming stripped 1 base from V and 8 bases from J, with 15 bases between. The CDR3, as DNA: TGTGCCAGCAGTGAAGTCGGGAGTTGGTCCGATGAGCAGTTCTTC. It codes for CASSEVGSWSDEQFF.

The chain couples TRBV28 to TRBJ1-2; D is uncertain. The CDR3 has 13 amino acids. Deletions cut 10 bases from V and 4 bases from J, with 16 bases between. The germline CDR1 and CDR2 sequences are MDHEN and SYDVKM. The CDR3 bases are TGTGCCACCCTGACCAGTACGTTCTATGGCTACACCTTC. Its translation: CATLTSTFYGYTF.

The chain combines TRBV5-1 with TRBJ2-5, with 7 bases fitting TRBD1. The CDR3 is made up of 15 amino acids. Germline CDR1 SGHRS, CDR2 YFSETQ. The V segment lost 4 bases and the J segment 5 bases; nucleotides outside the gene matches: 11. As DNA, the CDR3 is TGCGCCAGCAGCGCCGGGACAGCTCTGGCGGAGACCCAGTACTTC. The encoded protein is CASSAGTALAETQYF.

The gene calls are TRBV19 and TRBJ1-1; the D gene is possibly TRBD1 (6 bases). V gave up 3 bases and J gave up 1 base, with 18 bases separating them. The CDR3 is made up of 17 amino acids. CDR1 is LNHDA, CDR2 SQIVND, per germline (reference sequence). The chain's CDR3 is CASSIDVFGGRNTEAFF. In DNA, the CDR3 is TGTGCCAGTAGTATTGACGTTTTCGGGGGGCGGAACACTGAAGCTTTCTTT.

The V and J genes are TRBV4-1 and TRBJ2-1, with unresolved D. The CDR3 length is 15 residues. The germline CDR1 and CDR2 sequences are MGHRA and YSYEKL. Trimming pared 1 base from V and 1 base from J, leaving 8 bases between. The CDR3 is CASSQAPQSYNEQFF. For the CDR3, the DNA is TGCGCCAGCAGCCAAGCCCCTCAGTCCTACAATGAGCAGTTCTTC.

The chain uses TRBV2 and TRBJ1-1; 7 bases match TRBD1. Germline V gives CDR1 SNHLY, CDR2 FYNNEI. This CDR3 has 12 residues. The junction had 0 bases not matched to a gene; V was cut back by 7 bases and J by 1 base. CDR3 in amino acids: CASKGANTEAFF. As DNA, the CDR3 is TGTGCCAGCAAGGGGGCGAACACTGAAGCTTTCTTT.

Written as DNA, the CDR3 is TGTGCCAGCAGCTACGGACAGGGCTATTACGAGCAGTACTTC. Its protein product is CASSYGQGYYEQYF. The chain joins TRBV7-2 to TRBJ2-7, with TRBD1 identical over 8 bases. Germline-derived CDR1 and CDR2 are SGHTA and FQGNSA. After removal of 4 bases from V and 4 bases from J, the junction contained 6 bases not matched to a gene. CDR3 size: 14 residues.

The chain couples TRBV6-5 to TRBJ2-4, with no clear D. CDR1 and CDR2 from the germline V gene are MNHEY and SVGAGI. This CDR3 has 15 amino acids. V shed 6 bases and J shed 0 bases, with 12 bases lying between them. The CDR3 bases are TGTGCCAGCAGGACAACTCTCCTAGCCAAAAACATTCAGTACTTC. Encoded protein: CASRTTLLAKNIQYF.

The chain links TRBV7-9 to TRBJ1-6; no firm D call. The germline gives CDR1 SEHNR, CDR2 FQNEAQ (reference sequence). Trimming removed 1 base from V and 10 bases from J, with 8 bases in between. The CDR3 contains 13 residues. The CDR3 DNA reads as TGTGCCAGCAGCTTAGGGGAAGGCTCACCCCTCCACTTT. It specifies CASSLGEGSPLHF.

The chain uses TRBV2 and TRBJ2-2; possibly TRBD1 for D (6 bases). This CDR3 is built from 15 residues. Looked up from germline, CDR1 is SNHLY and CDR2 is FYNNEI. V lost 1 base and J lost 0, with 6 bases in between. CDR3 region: CASSEGQANTGELFF. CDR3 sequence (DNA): TGTGCCAGCAGTGAAGGACAGGCGAACACCGGGGAGCTGTTTTTT.

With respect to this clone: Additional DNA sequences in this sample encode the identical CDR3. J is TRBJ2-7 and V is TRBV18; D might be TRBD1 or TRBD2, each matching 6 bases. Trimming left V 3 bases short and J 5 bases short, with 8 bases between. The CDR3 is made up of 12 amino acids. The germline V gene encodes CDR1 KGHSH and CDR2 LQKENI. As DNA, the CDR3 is TGTGCCAGCTCACCTGGGGGGCACGAGCAGTACTTC. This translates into CASSPGGHEQYF. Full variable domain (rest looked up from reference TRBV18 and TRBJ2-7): NAGVMQNPRHLVRRRGQEARLRCSPMKGHSHVYWYRQLPEEGLKFMVYLQKENIIDESGMPKERFSAEFPKEGPSILRIQQVVRGDSAAYFCASSPGGHEQYFGPGTRLTVT.

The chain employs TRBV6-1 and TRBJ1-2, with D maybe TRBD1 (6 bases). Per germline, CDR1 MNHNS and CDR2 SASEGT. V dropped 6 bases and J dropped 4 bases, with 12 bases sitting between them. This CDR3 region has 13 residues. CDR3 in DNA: TGTGCCAGCAGCACAGGGAAAGGCTATGGCTACACCTTC. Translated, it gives CASSTGKGYGYTF.

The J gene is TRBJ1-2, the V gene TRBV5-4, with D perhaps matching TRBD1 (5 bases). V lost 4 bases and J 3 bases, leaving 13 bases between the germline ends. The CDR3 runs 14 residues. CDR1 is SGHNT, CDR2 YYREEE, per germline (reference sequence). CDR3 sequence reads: CASSREVGDYGYTF. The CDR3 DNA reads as TGTGCCAGCAGCCGGGAGGTGGGGGACTATGGCTACACCTTC. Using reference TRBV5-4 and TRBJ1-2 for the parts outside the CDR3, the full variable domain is ETGVTQSPTHLIKTRGQQVTLRCSSQSGHNTVSWYQQALGQGPQFIFQYYREEENGRGNFPPRFSGLQFPNYSSELNVNALELDDSALYLCASSREVGDYGYTFGSGTRLTVV.

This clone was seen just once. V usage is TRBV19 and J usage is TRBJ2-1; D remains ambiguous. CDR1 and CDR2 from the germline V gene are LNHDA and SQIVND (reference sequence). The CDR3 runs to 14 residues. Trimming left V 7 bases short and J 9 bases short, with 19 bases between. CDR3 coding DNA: TGTGCCAGTAAAGCCTCCCGCCCTCCGGGTGAGCAGTTCTTC. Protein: CASKASRPPGEQFF. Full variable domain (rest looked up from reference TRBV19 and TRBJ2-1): DGGITQSPKYLFRKEGQNVTLSCEQNLNHDAMYWYRQDPGQGLRLIYYSQIVNDFQKGDIAEGYSVSREKKESFPLTVTSAQKNPTAFYLCASKASRPPGEQFFGPGTRLTVL.

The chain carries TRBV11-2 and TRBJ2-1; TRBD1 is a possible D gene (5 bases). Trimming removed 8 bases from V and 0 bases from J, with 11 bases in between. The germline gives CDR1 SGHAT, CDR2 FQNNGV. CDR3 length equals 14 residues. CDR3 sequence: CASAVDSSYNEQFF. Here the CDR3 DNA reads TGTGCCAGCGCGGTAGACAGCTCCTACAATGAGCAGTTCTTC.

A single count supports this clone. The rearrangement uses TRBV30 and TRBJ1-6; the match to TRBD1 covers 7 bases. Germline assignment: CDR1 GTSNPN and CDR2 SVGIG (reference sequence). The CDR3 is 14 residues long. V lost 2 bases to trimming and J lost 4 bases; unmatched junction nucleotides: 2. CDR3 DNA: TGTGCCTGGAGTAAGGGACAGTATAATTCACCCCTCCACTTT. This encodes CAWSKGQYNSPLHF.

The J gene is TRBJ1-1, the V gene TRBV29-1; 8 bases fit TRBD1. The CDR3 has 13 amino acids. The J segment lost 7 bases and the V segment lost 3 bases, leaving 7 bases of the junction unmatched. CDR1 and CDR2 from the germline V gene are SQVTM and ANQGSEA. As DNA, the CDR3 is TGCAGCGTTGAGAACAGGGGGACGGGTGAAGCTTTCTTT. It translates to CSVENRGTGEAFF.

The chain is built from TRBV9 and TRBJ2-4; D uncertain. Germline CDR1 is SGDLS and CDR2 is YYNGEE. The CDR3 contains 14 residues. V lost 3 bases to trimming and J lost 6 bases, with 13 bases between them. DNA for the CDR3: TGTGCCAGCAGCGAAGGGTGGAGTGGAAACATTCAGTACTTC. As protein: CASSEGWSGNIQYF.

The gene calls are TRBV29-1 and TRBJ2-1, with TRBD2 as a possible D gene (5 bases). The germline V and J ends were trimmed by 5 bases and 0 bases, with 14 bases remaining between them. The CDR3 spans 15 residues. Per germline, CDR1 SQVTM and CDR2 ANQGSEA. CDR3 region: CSVRRSGSSYNEQFF. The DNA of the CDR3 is TGCAGCGTTAGGCGGAGTGGGAGCTCCTACAATGAGCAGTTCTTC.

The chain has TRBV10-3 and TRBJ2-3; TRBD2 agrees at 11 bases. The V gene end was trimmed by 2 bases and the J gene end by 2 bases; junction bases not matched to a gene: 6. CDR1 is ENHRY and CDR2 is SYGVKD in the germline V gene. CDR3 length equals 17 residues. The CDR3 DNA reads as TGTGCCATCAGTGAGCCGATACTAGCGGGAGACACAGATACGCAGTATTTT. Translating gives CAISEPILAGDTDTQYF.